This record covers a single T cell receptor (beta chain). Treatment reported: preoperative locoregional IRX-2 cytokine immunotherapy. Samples came from a phase Ib trial of preoperative locoregional IRX-2 cytokine immunotherapy. Only in-frame clones appear in the TCRdb table, and some are missing; sequencing was by immunoSEQ multiplex PCR. The sample carries tens of thousands of clones, 82% recorded once. The source of the sample is a study of preoperative IRX-2 immunotherapy in early breast cancer. This material was acquired from a patient treated with IRX-2 immunotherapy. The TCR sequence derives from a human donor with breast cancer.

In nucleotides, the CDR3 is TGCGCCAGCAGTCATCTGACCGCGGGTGGCTACACCTTC. Protein sequence: CASSHLTAGGYTF. The chain combines TRBV23-1 with TRBJ1-2; D remains ambiguous. TRBV23-1 is reported as an ORF; its role is uncertain. The CDR3 totals 13 residues. V lost 3 bases, J lost 7 bases, and 12 bases lay in between.